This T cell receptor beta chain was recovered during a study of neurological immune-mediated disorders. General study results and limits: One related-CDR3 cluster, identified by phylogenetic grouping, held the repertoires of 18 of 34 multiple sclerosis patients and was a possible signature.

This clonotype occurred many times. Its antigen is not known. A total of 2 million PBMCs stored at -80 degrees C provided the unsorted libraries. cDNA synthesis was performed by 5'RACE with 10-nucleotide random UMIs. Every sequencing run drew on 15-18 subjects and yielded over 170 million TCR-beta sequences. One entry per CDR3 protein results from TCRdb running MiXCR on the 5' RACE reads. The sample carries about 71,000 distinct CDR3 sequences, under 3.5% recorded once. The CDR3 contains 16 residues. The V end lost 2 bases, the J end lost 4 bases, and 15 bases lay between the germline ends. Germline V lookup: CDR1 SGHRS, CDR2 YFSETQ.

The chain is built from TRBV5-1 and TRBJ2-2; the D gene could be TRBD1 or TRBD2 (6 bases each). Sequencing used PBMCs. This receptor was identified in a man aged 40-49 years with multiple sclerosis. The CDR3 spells CASSFPRLGGTGELFF. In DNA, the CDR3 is TGCGCCAGCAGCTTCCCGCGACTAGGGGGCACCGGGGAGCTGTTTTTT. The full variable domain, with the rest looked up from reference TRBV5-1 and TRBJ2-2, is KAGVTQTPRYLIKTRGQQVTLSCSPISGHRSVSWYQQTPGQGLQFLFEYFSETQRNKGNFPGRFSGRQFSNSRSEMNVSTLELGDSALYLCASSFPRLGGTGELFFGEGSRLTVL.